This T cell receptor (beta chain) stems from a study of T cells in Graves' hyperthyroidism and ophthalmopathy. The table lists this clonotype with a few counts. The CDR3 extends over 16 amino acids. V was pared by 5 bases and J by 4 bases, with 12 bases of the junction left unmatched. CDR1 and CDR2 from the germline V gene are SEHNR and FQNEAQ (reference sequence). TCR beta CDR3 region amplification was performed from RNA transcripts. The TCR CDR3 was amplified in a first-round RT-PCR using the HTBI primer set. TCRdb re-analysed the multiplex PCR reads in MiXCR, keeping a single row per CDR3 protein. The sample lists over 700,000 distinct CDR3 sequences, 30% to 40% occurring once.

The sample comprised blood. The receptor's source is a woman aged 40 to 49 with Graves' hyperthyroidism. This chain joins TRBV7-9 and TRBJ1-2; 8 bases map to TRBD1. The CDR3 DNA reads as TGTGCCAGCAGCCCGCGGACAGGGCAGAGGGTCTATGGCTACACCTTC. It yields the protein CASSPRTGQRVYGYTF.